The next 23 T cell receptor beta chains were all read from a single sample in a study of OX40 agonist ivuxolimab in advanced cancers. This table comes from immunoSEQ multiplex PCR, and its TCRdb copy is limited to in-frame clones, with some not included. The sample has 20,000 to 25,000 clones; more than 70% are singletons. Specimen: CD4+ or CD8+ T cells sorted from blood, collected in a trial of the OX40 agonist ivuxolimab. These receptors were taken from an adult with an advanced solid tumor such as melanoma, head and neck, liver or kidney cancer.

The V and J genes are TRBV7-2 and TRBJ2-7, with a tentative D call TRBD2 (5 bases). Germline CDR1 SGHTA, CDR2 FQGNSA. The CDR3 covers 15 residues. The V and J ends lost 8 bases and 4 bases respectively, with 21 bases between them. CDR3 DNA sequence: TGTGCCAGCTTCTTTTCAGAGGGCCTAGGGTACGAGCAGTACTTC. Translating gives CASFFSEGLGYEQYF.

This chain uses TRBV27 with TRBJ1-2, with 9 positions matching TRBD1. The germline V gene encodes CDR1 MNHEY and CDR2 SMNVEV (reference sequence). The CDR3 extends over 13 amino acids. J was trimmed by 8 bases and V by 5 bases; bases with no gene match: 6. The CDR3 bases are TGTGCCAGCAGTCCGAACAGGGGGCGGGGCTACACCTTC. As protein: CASSPNRGRGYTF.

V gene TRBV6-5 combines with J gene TRBJ1-2, with no clear D. From germline, CDR1 is MNHEY and CDR2 SVGAGI. The CDR3 is 14 amino acids. Trimming took 0 bases from V and 4 from J, leaving 9 bases between them. This CDR3 is CASSYSEGFYGYTF. The CDR3 bases are TGTGCCAGCAGTTACTCGGAGGGTTTCTATGGCTACACCTTC.

J is TRBJ2-2 and V is TRBV5-4; possible D gene TRBD1, 5 bases. The CDR3 loop spans 16 amino acids. Trimming stripped 5 bases from V and 2 bases from J, with 16 bases between. Germline CDR1 and CDR2: SGHNT and YYREEE (reference sequence). CDR3: CASRAGDRGNTGELFF. CDR3 coding DNA: TGTGCCAGCAGGGCCGGCGACAGAGGAAACACCGGGGAGCTGTTTTTT. Supplemented by reference TRBV5-4 and TRBJ2-2, the full variable domain reads ETGVTQSPTHLIKTRGQQVTLRCSSQSGHNTVSWYQQALGQGPQFIFQYYREEENGRGNFPPRFSGLQFPNYSSELNVNALELDDSALYLCASRAGDRGNTGELFFGEGSRLTVL.

The gene calls are TRBV7-9 and TRBJ1-5, with D possibly matching TRBD1 (5 bases). The length of the CDR3 is 16 residues. Per germline, CDR1 SEHNR and CDR2 FQNEAQ (reference sequence). V shed 4 bases and J shed 7 bases, with 20 bases lying between them. The CDR3 DNA reads TGTGCCAGCAGCTCCGGGGCGCAGGCGAGGGCCCAGCCCCAGCATTTT. This encodes CASSSGAQARAQPQHF.

Written as DNA, the CDR3 is TGTGCCAGCAGCGGGATCGGCGGGAGGGCGTCAGATACGCAGTATTTT. Its protein is CASSGIGGRASDTQYF. J is TRBJ2-3 and V is TRBV5-4; 9 nucleotides align to TRBD2. The CDR3 loop spans 16 amino acids. Germline V gives CDR1 SGHNT, CDR2 YYREEE (reference sequence). J was trimmed by 4 bases and V by 4 bases; bases with no gene match: 10.

The rearrangement joins TRBV18 to TRBJ1-1; weak D call: TRBD1 (5 bases). CDR1 and CDR2 (germline): KGHSH, LQKENI. V was clipped by 5 bases and J by 0 bases, with 13 bases between them. This CDR3 is built from 15 residues. Here the CDR3 reads CASSGGTGLNTEAFF. The CDR3 DNA is TGTGCCAGCTCAGGGGGTACAGGATTGAACACTGAAGCTTTCTTT.

J is TRBJ1-1 and V is TRBV2; D ambiguous. V was clipped by 1 base and J by 1 base, with 7 bases between them. The CDR3 contains 14 residues. Germline CDR1 reads SNHLY; CDR2 reads FYNNEI. The CDR3 protein is CASSEDRGNTEAFF. CDR3 DNA sequence: TGTGCCAGCAGTGAAGATCGGGGGAACACTGAAGCTTTCTTT.

The table lists this clone with a count of one. This CDR3 is also generated by other DNA sequences in the sample. The gene calls are TRBV7-6 and TRBJ2-4, with D unresolved. Deletions cut 5 bases from V and 3 bases from J, with 8 bases between. Germline V gene lookup returns CDR1 SGHVS and CDR2 FNYEAQ. The CDR3 covers 13 residues. The CDR3 region is CASSLDGKNIQYF. Written as DNA, the CDR3 is TGTGCCAGCAGCCTAGACGGCAAAAACATTCAGTACTTC.

The chain carries TRBV21-1 and TRBJ1-3; TRBD1 is the table's D call and was not checked against the DNA. TRBV21-1 is a listed pseudogene. This CDR3 region has 18 residues. CDR3 amino acids: CASSKSRAGTGLGNTIYF. As DNA, the CDR3 is TGTGCCAGCAGCAAATCCAGAGCCGGGACAGGGTTAGGAAACACCATATATTTT.

The V gene is TRBV19, the J gene TRBJ1-1, with no clear D. The CDR3 has 16 amino acids. Trimming pared 3 bases from V and 0 bases from J, leaving 14 bases between. Germline CDR1 LNHDA, CDR2 SQIVND (reference sequence). This chain's CDR3 is CASSIRKGRMNTEAFF. The CDR3 DNA is TGTGCCAGTAGTATCAGGAAGGGTCGGATGAACACTGAAGCTTTCTTT.

The chain joins TRBV6-6 to TRBJ2-3, with a tentative D call TRBD1 (6 bases). The CDR3 spans 15 residues. V lost 7 bases and J 4 bases, leaving 18 bases between the germline ends. Germline assignment: CDR1 MNHNY and CDR2 SVGAGI (reference sequence). CDR3 in DNA: TGTGCCAGCACCAAGGTTGGGGGCGCGGCAGATACGCAGTATTTT. It encodes CASTKVGGAADTQYF.

The genes are TRBV20-1 and TRBJ2-7; D is undetermined. Trimming shortened V by 6 bases and J by 5 bases, and 11 bases separated the two germline ends. Germline loops: CDR1 DFQATT, CDR2 SNEGSKA (reference sequence). The CDR3 covers 11 residues. CDR3 bases: TGCAGTGCCATTCAAACAGACGAGCAGTACTTC. It specifies CSAIQTDEQYF.

The chain employs TRBV4-1 and TRBJ2-2; tentatively, D is TRBD2 (5 bases). From germline, CDR1 is MGHRA and CDR2 YSYEKL. V dropped 1 base and J dropped 6 bases, with 9 bases sitting between them. This CDR3 is 14 amino acids long. The DNA of the CDR3 is TGCGCCAGCAGCCAAGGCGAACTAGCCGGGGAGCTGTTTTTT. It translates to CASSQGELAGELFF.

The genes are TRBV7-9 and TRBJ2-7; D is undetermined. Germline CDR1 SEHNR, CDR2 FQNEAQ (reference sequence). Trimming stripped 10 bases from V and 3 bases from J, with 31 bases between. The CDR3 loop spans 18 amino acids. For the CDR3, the DNA is TGTGCCACCCGTGGATTCGACCAAGCCTCCCCTGGGCTCTACGAGCAGTACTTC. Translated: CATRGFDQASPGLYEQYF.

The CDR3 DNA sequence: TGCGCCAGCAGCCAAGGGGGAGCCCAGTACTTC. Its protein product is CASSQGGAQYF. This chain connects TRBV4-1 to TRBJ2-5; possible D gene TRBD2, 5 bases. The V and J ends lost 1 base and 9 bases respectively, with 6 bases between them. The V gene's germline CDR1 is MGHRA and CDR2 YSYEKL. The CDR3 consists of 11 residues.

This sequence joins TRBV2 and TRBJ2-3; tentatively, D is TRBD2 (6 bases). This CDR3 region has 13 residues. Trimming removed 8 bases at V and 6 bases at J, with 15 bases between. Germline lookup yields CDR1 SNHLY and CDR2 FYNNEI. The CDR3 nucleotides read TGTGCCAGCCTGGGGGGTACCTGGGATACGCAGTATTTT. The encoded protein is CASLGGTWDTQYF.

The rearrangement links TRBV5-1 to TRBJ1-1, with D hard to call. From germline, CDR1 is SGHRS and CDR2 YFSETQ. Trimming stripped 4 bases from V and 1 base from J, with 8 bases between. The CDR3 loop spans 13 amino acids. The CDR3 is CASSIPRNTEAFF. The CDR3 bases are TGCGCCAGCAGCATCCCACGGAACACTGAAGCTTTCTTT.

The chain has TRBV7-2 and TRBJ2-5; TRBD1 aligns across 7 bases. V shed 2 bases, J shed 1 base, and the junction held 1 base outside the gene matches. This CDR3 region has 14 residues. Per the germline V gene, CDR1 is SGHTA and CDR2 is FQGNSA. This CDR3 reads CASSLNRGQETQYF. DNA of the CDR3: TGTGCCAGCAGCTTAAACAGGGGCCAAGAGACCCAGTACTTC.

The chain is built from TRBV11-2 and TRBJ1-2; D gene ambiguous. The CDR3 sequence is 14 residues long. The V end was cut by 5 bases, the J end by 8 bases, with 18 bases between. Germline V gene lookup returns CDR1 SGHAT and CDR2 FQNNGV. The CDR3 spells CASSPPSFLGGYTF. The CDR3 nucleotides read TGTGCCAGCAGCCCCCCTTCATTCCTGGGGGGCTACACCTTC.

This clone has only one observation. The gene calls are TRBV7-3 and TRBJ2-1; D may be TRBD2 (6 bases). The germline V gene encodes CDR1 SGHTA and CDR2 FQGTGA. V was trimmed by 5 bases and J by 6 bases, leaving 26 bases between them. The CDR3 length is 18 residues. The CDR3 spells CASSPEGAASEMANEQFF. The DNA of the CDR3 is TGTGCCAGCAGCCCCGAAGGGGCGGCTAGCGAGATGGCCAATGAGCAGTTCTTC.

V gene TRBV6-1 combines with J gene TRBJ2-7, with TRBD1 matching 11 bases. CDR1 is MNHNS and CDR2 is SASEGT in the germline V gene. The CDR3 extends over 14 amino acids. V was pared by 6 bases and J by 3 bases, with 4 bases of the junction left unmatched. The CDR3 nucleotides are TGTGCCAGCAGCGACGGGACAGGGGGCTACGAGCAGTACTTC. Amino acid sequence: CASSDGTGGYEQYF.

V is TRBV10-2 and J is TRBJ2-7; no definite D call. CDR3 size: 12 residues. The germline V gene has CDR1 WSHSY and CDR2 SAAADI. Trimming removed 6 bases from V and 1 base from J, with 7 bases in between. The CDR3 coding sequence is TGCGCCAGCAGGCACCAGTCCTACGAGCAGTACTTC. It is translated as CASRHQSYEQYF.